The entry below describes one T cell receptor beta chain. Per the authors' pipeline: Built for papillary thyroid cancer, a distant-metastasis classifier drew on CDR3 differences across clinicopathological groups. MiXCR re-clonotyped the PCR reads for TCRdb. TCRdb, not the original authors, processed these V and J calls. The table lists more than 10,000 clones, 31% of them singletons, with approximately 14% in the top ten. The data belong to a study of metastatic and nonmetastatic thyroid tumors. Thyroid surgery was performed in patients who had received no treatment beforehand. The sequence was obtained from a male donor with papillary thyroid cancer or a benign thyroid nodule (not recorded which). Some clones in this sample may be carry-over from other donors' samples. The sample was tumor tissue.

CDR3: CASTEGSSTEAFF. The CDR3 DNA sequence: TGTGCCAGCACCGAGGGGTCAAGCACTGAAGCTTTCTTT. The chain recombines TRBV28 with TRBJ1-1; tentatively, D is TRBD1 (5 bases). CDR1 is MDHEN and CDR2 is SYDVKM in the germline V gene. This CDR3 contains 13 residues. The V end was cut by 7 bases, the J end by 4 bases, with 13 bases between. Together with reference TRBV28 and TRBJ1-1, the CDR3 gives the full variable domain: DVKVTQSSRYLVKRTGEKVFLECVQDMDHENMFWYRQDPGLGLRLIYFSYDVKMKEKGDIPEGYSVSREKKERFSLILESASTNQTSMYLCASTEGSSTEAFFGQGTRLTVV.